This T cell receptor (beta chain) is from a study of blood T cell repertoires in COVID-19. Study background: Samples of COVID-19 (acute and convalescent) were obtained from the United States, Italy and Spain. PBMCs, B-cell-depleted T cells, or T cells provided the cDNA or gDNA that made up the material.

Germline V lookup: CDR1 KGHDR, CDR2 SFDVKD. V shed 6 bases, J shed 2 bases, and the junction held 7 bases outside the gene matches. The CDR3 has 17 residues. Methods used by the authors: Estimation of nucleated cell counts was performed using reference gene primer amplification. The assay was immunoSEQ multiplex PCR, and TCRdb's table has in-frame clones only and misses some. The V and J calls and the clone size are those of that table, but D and trimming were determined from the DNA. The sample comprises roughly 190,000 clones, more than 70% of which are singletons, and roughly 8.2% rests with the top ten.

The sample consisted of peripheral blood. This receptor was obtained from a woman in her fifties or sixties with acute or convalescent COVID-19. This chain links TRBV24-1 with TRBJ2-6; TRBD1 agrees at 9 bases. The CDR3 DNA reads as TGTGCCACCAGTATGGGACAGGGAAAGACTGGGGCCAACGTCCTGACTTTC. Its protein product is CATSMGQGKTGANVLTF.